A selection of T cell receptor beta chains follows, all from one sample in a study of blood T cells in healthy people across ages. TCRdb reprocessed the 5' RACE reads with MiXCR, giving one entry per CDR3 protein. The sample includes over a million distinct CDR3 sequences, approximately 60% seen only once; the top ten take 6.7%. The sequenced sample was blood. All receptors come from a man between 18 and 35 years old in good health. Both conserved end residues are part of each CDR3. Each record gives: clone size, J gene, V gene, D gene, CDR3 protein, CDR3 DNA. D genes are given only for firm matches. Only some rows state a clone size, as once, few, many or a class for expanded clones.

>few|TRBJ2-7|TRBV3-1|NA
CASSQGVSGYEQYF
TGTGCCAGCAGCCAAGGTGTAAGTGGATACGAGCAGTACTTC
>NA|TRBJ2-7|TRBV20-1|NA
CSARDSYDEQYF
TGCAGTGCTAGGGACAGTTACGACGAGCAGTACTTC
>NA|TRBJ1-3|TRBV12-3/TRBV12-4|NA
CASSFEFSGNTIYF
TGTGCCAGCAGTTTCGAATTCTCTGGAAACACCATATATTTT
>many|TRBJ2-6|TRBV12-3/TRBV12-4|NA
CASSGANVLTF
TGTGCCAGCAGTGGGGCCAACGTCCTGACTTTC
>NA|TRBJ1-1|TRBV5-1|NA
CASGWGSSEAFF
TGCGCCAGTGGTTGGGGGTCGTCTGAAGCTTTCTTT
>NA|TRBJ1-1|TRBV7-2|NA
CASSGGAFGRNTEAFF
TGTGCCAGCTCGGGGGGCGCTTTTGGGCGGAACACTGAAGCTTTCTTT
>NA|TRBJ2-7|TRBV25-1|NA
CASSVQGVPYEQYF
TGTGCCAGCAGTGTCCAGGGAGTGCCCTACGAGCAGTACTTC
>NA|TRBJ2-3|TRBV3-1|NA
CASSWAPGLNYPSDTQYF
TGTGCCAGCAGCTGGGCCCCGGGACTCAACTACCCTTCAGATACGCAGTATTTT
>NA|TRBJ2-1|TRBV10-3|NA
CAISAVDSYYNEQFF
TGTGCCATCAGTGCCGTGGACTCCTACTACAATGAGCAGTTCTTC
>few|TRBJ2-7|TRBV6-5|NA
CASSYEAFYEQYF
TGTGCCAGCAGTTACGAGGCGTTCTACGAGCAGTACTTC
>many|TRBJ2-6|TRBV6-4|TRBD1
CASSGTGGKGANVLTF
TGTGCCAGCAGTGGGACAGGGGGCAAAGGGGCCAACGTCCTGACTTTC
>NA|TRBJ2-3|TRBV7-9|NA
CASSPPTSTDTQYF
TGTGCCAGCAGCCCCCCAACTAGCACAGATACGCAGTATTTT
>NA|TRBJ2-7|TRBV7-9|NA
CASTPRVGPSNYEQYF
TGTGCCAGCACTCCGCGGGTCGGACCCTCAAACTACGAGCAGTACTTC
>once|TRBJ2-3|TRBV20-1|TRBD2
CSASHLAGAHRTQYF
TGCAGTGCTAGTCACCTAGCGGGAGCGCACAGGACGCAGTATTTT
>NA|TRBJ2-3|TRBV5-1|TRBD2
CASSGPFSGVTDTQYF
TGCGCCAGCAGCGGACCTTTTAGCGGGGTGACAGATACGCAGTATTTT
>NA|TRBJ2-7|TRBV11-2|TRBD1
CASSITGGDEQYF
TGTGCCAGCAGCATTACAGGGGGCGATGAGCAGTACTTC
>NA|TRBJ1-2|TRBV7-9|NA
CTGSPPGSGYTF
TGTACAGGCAGCCCCCCAGGGTCTGGCTACACCTTC
>NA|TRBJ2-5|TRBV6-5|TRBD2
CASIRTSNSGETQYF
TGTGCCAGCATTCGGACTAGCAATTCCGGAGAGACCCAGTACTTC
>few|TRBJ1-2|TRBV7-9|NA
CASSADRNYGYTF
TGTGCCAGCAGCGCAGACAGGAACTATGGCTACACCTTC
>once|TRBJ2-1|TRBV27|TRBD1
CASTSSGTGNNEQFF
TGTGCCAGCACTTCATCCGGGACAGGCAACAATGAGCAGTTCTTC
>NA|TRBJ1-2|TRBV20-1|NA
CSAAPQGFHGYTF
TGCAGTGCCGCACCGCAGGGGTTTCATGGCTACACCTTC
>NA|TRBJ2-4|TRBV2|TRBD2
CASSEGLAGDAGIQYF
TGTGCCAGCAGTGAAGGACTAGCGGGAGACGCAGGCATTCAGTACTTC
>few|TRBJ1-4|TRBV29-1|NA
CSVDQGEKLFF
TGCAGCGTAGACCAAGGTGAAAAACTGTTTTTT
>NA|TRBJ2-5|TRBV2|TRBD2
CASRKRGLQETQYF
TGTGCCAGCAGAAAGCGGGGGTTACAAGAGACCCAGTACTTC
>once|TRBJ2-3|TRBV27|NA
CASSFPGQNTDTQYF
TGTGCCAGCAGTTTCCCGGGACAAAACACAGATACGCAGTATTTT
>few|TRBJ2-7|TRBV20-1|TRBD2
CSSGLAGAYEQYF
TGCAGTTCGGGACTAGCGGGGGCCTACGAGCAGTACTTC
>NA|TRBJ2-7|TRBV7-2|NA
CASSVRPFSYEQYF
TGTGCCAGCAGCGTACGACCCTTCTCCTACGAGCAGTACTTC
>NA|TRBJ2-1|TRBV19|TRBD2
CASSKGTSGNSYNEQFF
TGTGCCAGTAGTAAAGGTACTAGCGGGAACTCCTACAATGAGCAGTTCTTC
>NA|TRBJ2-5|TRBV5-1|TRBD2
CASSLELAGEGGETQYF
TGCGCCAGCAGCTTGGAGCTAGCGGGAGAAGGGGGAGAGACCCAGTACTTC
>NA|TRBJ2-7|TRBV27|NA
CASSYTGKVSYEQYF
TGTGCCAGCAGTTATACCGGGAAAGTCTCCTACGAGCAGTACTTC
>NA|TRBJ2-7|TRBV18|TRBD1
CASSYLELGQNYEQYF
TGTGCCAGCTCCTACCTCGAGCTGGGACAGAACTACGAGCAGTACTTC
>once|TRBJ2-1|TRBV6-1|NA
CASRRQSTEQFF
TGTGCCAGCAGGAGACAGTCGACTGAGCAGTTCTTC
>few|TRBJ2-3|TRBV7-9|TRBD1
CASSTTGQGATDTQYF
TGTGCCAGCAGCACCACCGGACAGGGGGCTACAGATACGCAGTATTTT
>NA|TRBJ1-1|TRBV14|NA
CASSLLRNRAEAFF
TGTGCCAGCAGCCTTCTGCGGAATCGGGCTGAAGCTTTCTTT
>NA|TRBJ2-3|TRBV7-8|TRBD2
CASSLPTSGTSTDTQYF
TGTGCCAGCAGCTTGCCGACTAGCGGTACTAGCACAGATACGCAGTATTTT
>NA|TRBJ1-1|TRBV11-3|NA
CASSLDHRNTEAFF
TGTGCCAGTAGCTTAGACCATCGGAACACTGAAGCTTTCTTT
>NA|TRBJ2-7|TRBV29-1|NA
CSVETLSYEQYF
TGCAGCGTTGAAACACTCTCCTACGAGCAGTACTTC
>NA|TRBJ2-5|TRBV10-3|NA
CAISGGPAIQANEQYF
TGTGCCATCAGTGGCGGGCCAGCTATCCAGGCCAATGAGCAGTACTTC
>few|TRBJ2-7|TRBV28|TRBD1
CASRQGYDEQYF
TGTGCCAGCAGACAGGGGTACGACGAGCAGTACTTC
>NA|TRBJ2-2|TRBV5-1|TRBD1
CASSETGDTGELFF
TGCGCCAGCAGCGAGACAGGGGACACCGGGGAGCTGTTTTTT